The source of this T cell receptor beta chain is a study of blood T cells in healthy people across ages. Sample-barcoded 5' priming and a J-beta primer mix drove a second PCR of roughly 6 to 12 cycles. TCRdb re-analysed the 5' RACE reads in MiXCR, keeping a single row per CDR3 protein. The table has around 780,000 distinct CDR3 sequences, around 50% seen once; the top ten hold around 24%. This clonotype appeared a few times. CDR1 LGHNA and CDR2 YNFKEQ come from the germline V gene. This CDR3 is 16 amino acids long. The V gene lost 0 bases and the J gene lost 6 bases, with 17 bases spanning the gap. V gene TRBV4-2 combines with J gene TRBJ1-2; D remains ambiguous. Material for sequencing was blood. This TCR came from a man aged 40-49 years in good health. DNA of the CDR3: TGTGCCAGCAGCCAAGATTGGGGTTCCGCGGACGATGGCTACACCTTC. It yields the protein CASSQDWGSADDGYTF.